This entry lists 9 T cell receptor beta chains sequenced from one sample in a study of human T cells and chemical hapten exposure. TCRdb recomputed calls from the RACE reads with MiXCR, one row per CDR3 protein. The top ten hold around 3.5% of the sample, which has around 120,000 distinct CDR3 sequences, approximately 10% seen once. The sample's time point: patch test 1, 2 weeks after DPC sensitization. Stated treatment: therapeutic diphenylcyclopropenone sensitization with weekly scalp DPC. The material sequenced was whole blood, taken in connection with sensitization to the hapten diphenylcyclopropenone (DPC). These receptors were obtained from a woman aged 40 to 50 with alopecia areata. Some clones in this sample may be carry-over from other donors' samples.

This clonotype was counted a few times. This chain links TRBV6-2 or TRBV6-3 with TRBJ2-1; 9 nucleotides agree with TRBD2. Germline V gene lookup returns CDR1 MNHEY and CDR2 SVGEGT. Trimming cost V 6 bases and J 7 bases; bases outside gene matches: 10. The CDR3 is 15 residues long. CDR3 bases: TGTGCCAGCAGGGACTCAGCGGGGGGTCAGAATGAGCAGTTCTTC. The encoded protein is CASRDSAGGQNEQFF.

In its sample, this clonotype was seen many times. The rearrangement links TRBV7-2 to TRBJ1-2, with D maybe TRBD1 (5 bases). The CDR3 contains 12 residues. Germline CDR1 SGHTA, CDR2 FQGNSA. Between the trimmed V and J ends, which lost 1 base and 6 bases, there was a span of 6 bases. The CDR3 protein is CASSLVTDGYTF. The CDR3, as DNA: TGTGCCAGCAGCTTAGTGACAGATGGCTACACCTTC.

This clonotype was seen a handful of times. This chain uses TRBV7-2 with TRBJ2-1; no definite D call. CDR1 and CDR2 from the germline V gene are SGHTA and FQGNSA. CDR3 length: 11 amino acids. The V gene lost 5 bases and the J gene lost 8 bases, with 7 bases spanning the gap. The CDR3 bases are TGTGCCAGCAGCCCCGTCTATGAGCAGTTCTTC. This gives the protein CASSPVYEQFF.

The J gene is TRBJ2-5, the V gene TRBV3-1; 12 positions match TRBD2. The germline gives CDR1 LGHDT, CDR2 YNNKEL (reference sequence). The CDR3 consists of 15 residues. Losses at the gene ends were 4 bases for V and 4 bases for J; bases not matched to a gene: 4. CDR3 sequence reads: CASSPRLAGVETQYF. The DNA for the CDR3 is TGTGCCAGCAGCCCCCGACTAGCGGGAGTAGAGACCCAGTACTTC.

This clonotype came up a few times. The chain couples TRBV7-2 to TRBJ2-3; weak D call: TRBD2 (6 bases). Germline V gene data show CDR1 as SGHTA and CDR2 as FQGNSA. Trimming removed 1 base from V and 5 bases from J, with 10 bases in between. The CDR3 totals 14 residues. CDR3 sequence reads: CASSLVQGGDTQYF. The CDR3 DNA reads as TGTGCCAGCAGCTTAGTGCAGGGAGGAGATACGCAGTATTTT.

The sample holds many counts of this clonotype. The V gene is TRBV5-4, the J gene TRBJ2-7; no clear D gene. CDR1 SGHNT and CDR2 YYREEE come from the germline V gene (reference sequence). V dropped 1 base and J dropped 3 bases, with 8 bases sitting between them. The CDR3 runs 13 residues. CDR3 DNA sequence: TGTGCCAGCAGCTTGAGCACCGACTACGAGCAGTACTTC. Encoded protein: CASSLSTDYEQYF.

There are many counts of this clonotype. The V gene is TRBV2, the J gene TRBJ1-5, with a weak D call TRBD1 (6 bases). Germline assignment: CDR1 SNHLY and CDR2 FYNNEI. This CDR3 is built from 15 residues. Trimming left V 7 bases short and J 0 bases short, with 13 bases between. The DNA for the CDR3 is TGTGCCAGCAAAGGGGGGACCCTTAGCAATCAGCCCCAGCATTTT. Its translation is CASKGGTLSNQPQHF.

The rearrangement joins TRBV3-1 to TRBJ2-4; D not certain. Germline V lookup: CDR1 LGHDT, CDR2 YNNKEL (reference sequence). V lost 1 base to trimming and J lost 7 bases, with 14 bases between them. The CDR3 extends over 15 amino acids. The CDR3 DNA reads as TGTGCCAGCAGCCAAGGGGTGGGTCCCAGGAACATTCAGTACTTC. It specifies CASSQGVGPRNIQYF. The full variable domain, rest sourced from reference TRBV3-1 and TRBJ2-4, is DTAVSQTPKYLVTQMGNDKSIKCEQNLGHDTMYWYKQDSKKFLKIMFSYNNKELIINETVPNRFSPKSPDKAHLNLHINSLELGDSAVYFCASSQGVGPRNIQYFGAGTRLSVL.

The chain has TRBV10-3 and TRBJ1-4; D is perhaps TRBD1 (5 bases). Germline assignment: CDR1 ENHRY and CDR2 SYGVKD. V was trimmed by 11 bases and J by 8 bases, leaving 21 bases between them. This CDR3 region has 14 residues. As DNA, the CDR3 is TGTGCCTCGTCAAAGGGGAGGCCGGTAGAAAAACTGTTTTTT. This translates into CASSKGRPVEKLFF.